This T cell receptor (beta chain) was sequenced in a study of blood T cells in healthy people across ages. General study points: Across samples, TCR beta diversity tracked strongly with naive T cell percentage.

Primers used in a second PCR of roughly 7 to 12 cycles were a sample-barcoded 5' primer and a J-beta primer mix. Each CDR3 protein is one row after TCRdb ran MiXCR on the 5' RACE reads. This table has fewer than 2,000,000 distinct CDR3 sequences, about 31% appearing once. The ends were cut back, 5 bases at V and 2 bases at J, with 12 bases in the middle. In germline, CDR1 is SGHRS, CDR2 YFSETQ. The CDR3 loop spans 14 amino acids. This clonotype has more than one count but fewer than ten. Its antigen is unknown. This chain connects TRBV5-1 to TRBJ2-3; tentatively, D is TRBD2 (6 bases). Sequencing input: blood. The sequence came from a woman aged 25-40 years in good health. The CDR3 DNA is TGCGCCAGCAGAACCTCGGGGGTCACAGATACGCAGTATTTT. Its protein is CASRTSGVTDTQYF.